The entry that follows covers one T cell receptor beta chain sequence. Its antigen is unidentified. The data were taken from a study of cytomegalovirus exposure and HLA in healthy donors. The CDR3 loop spans 13 amino acids. Trimming pared 7 bases from V and 3 bases from J, leaving 12 bases between. Germline V CDR1 and CDR2: SGHAT, FQNNGV. Overall study findings and caveats: The study put some 160 TCR beta chains on its list as cytomegalovirus-associated. Among donors in an Asian-associated ancestry cluster, a later analysis reportedly found fewer N-insertions than the approximately 670-donor mean.

It was with 60 Vbeta and 13 Jbeta primers that the PCR ran. Original methodology: About 10 million shared chains were among the roughly 80 million unique TCR beta chains that a later analysis counted. Data came from immunoSEQ multiplex PCR; TCRdb stores just in-frame clones and leaves some out. V and J calls and clone size are as listed in that table; D and trimming were resolved from the DNA. The sample has about 110,000 clones, over 65% seen once. The V and J genes are TRBV11-2 and TRBJ1-1; D is possibly TRBD1 (6 bases). This receptor was identified in a man aged 30-40 years in good health and CMV-seropositive. Source material: PBMCs. CDR3 in amino acids: CASTLGGYTEAFF. As DNA, the CDR3 is TGTGCCAGCACCCTAGGGGGTTACACTGAAGCTTTCTTT.